A selection of T cell receptor beta chains follows, all from one sample in a study of blood T cell repertoires in COVID-19. Generated by immunoSEQ multiplex PCR, the TCRdb table keeps only in-frame clones and is missing some. The sample has about 30,000 clones, roughly 80% seen once; the top ten hold about 8%. Material: peripheral blood. The receptors come from an older woman with active or convalescent COVID-19. Each CDR3 is given with its conserved first and last residue. The order of the fields is J gene, V gene, D gene, clone size, CDR3 protein, CDR3 DNA. The D gene is left open where the match is weak. Size is omitted from some rows. Given values are once, few, many or a class for expanded clones.

>TRBJ1-2|TRBV20-1|-|-
CSASVDRRLYGYTF
TGCAGTGCTAGTGTCGACAGGAGGTTATATGGCTACACCTTC
>TRBJ1-2|TRBV7-2|TRBD1|-
CASSLGTGGNGYTF
TGTGCCAGCAGCCTCGGGACAGGGGGAAATGGCTACACCTTC
>TRBJ1-1|TRBV6-6|-|-
CASGGRGLGNSEAFF
TGTGCCAGCGGAGGGAGGGGCCTTGGGAACTCTGAAGCTTTCTTT
>TRBJ1-4|TRBV28|TRBD1|-
CASRRTGEGSGEKLFF
TGTGCCAGCAGGAGGACAGGTGAGGGATCGGGTGAAAAACTGTTTTTT
>TRBJ1-2|TRBV6-2/TRBV6-3|TRBD1|-
CASSKTGQGNGYTF
TGTGCCAGCAGTAAAACTGGACAGGGGAATGGCTACACCTTC
>TRBJ2-1|TRBV11-2|TRBD2|-
CASSLRLAGGVNKYEQFF
TGTGCCAGCAGCTTGCGTCTAGCGGGGGGGGTTAACAAGTATGAGCAGTTCTTC
>TRBJ2-7|TRBV27|-|-
CASRLIRGSSYEQYF
TGTGCCAGCAGGCTCATAAGGGGAAGCTCCTACGAGCAGTACTTC
>TRBJ1-1|TRBV19|TRBD1|-
CASSPGQGVVAFF
TGTGCCAGTAGTCCCGGACAGGGGGTGGTAGCTTTCTTT
>TRBJ1-2|TRBV6-5|-|-
CASSQRPTGAYGYTF
TGTGCCAGCAGTCAAAGACCCACAGGTGCCTATGGCTACACCTTC
>TRBJ1-2|TRBV12-3/TRBV12-4|-|-
CASSFWGLNGYTF
TGTGCCAGCAGTTTTTGGGGGCTTAATGGCTACACCTTC
>TRBJ1-6|TRBV6-1|-|few
CASSDLSYNSPLHF
TGTGCCAGCAGTGATCTCTCCTATAATTCACCCCTCCACTTT
>TRBJ2-7|TRBV10-3|-|-
CAISAQYSPLYEQYF
TGTGCCATCAGTGCCCAGTACAGTCCCCTCTACGAGCAGTACTTC
>TRBJ2-1|TRBV5-1|TRBD1|-
CASRTGTYNEQFF
TGCGCCAGCAGGACAGGGACCTACAATGAGCAGTTCTTC
>TRBJ1-6|TRBV7-2|-|-
CASEPGRAGSPLHF
TGTGCCAGCGAGCCTGGACGGGCGGGTTCACCCCTCCACTTT
>TRBJ2-6|TRBV6-6|-|-
CASSYSSGAGANVLTF
TGTGCCAGCAGTTACTCTTCAGGGGCTGGGGCCAACGTCCTGACTTTC
>TRBJ2-1|TRBV7-3|TRBD2|-
CASSLREGNEQFF
TGTGCCAGCAGCCTGCGGGAGGGGAATGAGCAGTTCTTC
>TRBJ2-7|TRBV7-8|-|-
CASSPRTLATPSYEQYF
TGTGCCAGCAGCCCTAGGACTTTAGCCACCCCCTCCTACGAGCAGTACTTC
>TRBJ2-5|TRBV27|TRBD2|few
CASSRKMGLAFQETQYF
TGTGCCAGCAGTCGCAAAATGGGACTAGCGTTCCAGGAGACCCAGTACTTC
>TRBJ2-4|TRBV27|-|-
CASSWGVKNIQYF
TGTGCCAGCAGTTGGGGGGTGAAAAACATTCAGTACTTC
>TRBJ2-7|TRBV6-5|-|-
CASSPLGQGYEQYF
TGTGCCAGCAGTCCCCTTGGGCAGGGGTACGAGCAGTACTTC
>TRBJ2-7|TRBV5-1|TRBD2|-
CASSSGTSVHEQYF
TGCGCCAGCAGCTCCGGGACTAGCGTCCACGAGCAGTACTTC
>TRBJ2-2|TRBV2|-|-
CASSEVLMNTGELFF
TGTGCCAGCAGTGAAGTCTTAATGAACACCGGGGAGCTGTTTTTT
>TRBJ2-2|TRBV10-3|TRBD2|once
CAISESRTSGGGNTGELFF
TGTGCCATCAGTGAGTCCCGGACTAGCGGGGGAGGGAACACCGGGGAGCTGTTTTTT
>TRBJ2-7|TRBV7-2|-|-
CASSAWAGTYEQYF
TGTGCCAGCAGCGCCTGGGCAGGGACCTACGAGCAGTACTTC
>TRBJ2-5|TRBV5-4|TRBD1|-
CASRKGAQETQYF
TGTGCCAGCAGGAAGGGGGCCCAAGAGACCCAGTACTTC
>TRBJ1-2|TRBV7-9|-|few
CASSPGQYGYTF
TGTGCCAGCAGCCCCGGACAGTATGGCTACACCTTC
>TRBJ1-5|TRBV19|-|-
CASRERGRPQHF
TGTGCCAGTAGGGAAAGGGGCCGGCCCCAGCATTTT
>TRBJ1-1|TRBV7-2|-|-
CASSSQAGNTEAFF
TGTGCCAGCAGCTCCCAGGCGGGGAACACTGAAGCTTTCTTT
>TRBJ1-5|TRBV28|-|-
CASSLSSGLAGNQPQHF
TGTGCCAGCAGTCTAAGCTCCGGATTAGCGGGCAATCAGCCCCAGCATTTT
>TRBJ1-6|TRBV19|TRBD1|once
CATSGTVNSPLHF
TGTGCCACCTCCGGGACAGTAAATTCACCCCTCCACTTT
>TRBJ2-3|TRBV5-4|TRBD2|-
CASSRGGTIADTQYF
TGTGCCAGCAGTAGGGGAGGGACTATTGCAGATACGCAGTATTTT
>TRBJ2-5|TRBV18|-|-
CASSKETDHQETQYF
TGTGCCAGCTCAAAGGAGACAGATCACCAAGAGACCCAGTACTTC
>TRBJ2-7|TRBV4-1|-|-
CASSRREQDYEQYF
TGCGCCAGCAGCCGAAGAGAACAGGACTACGAGCAGTACTTC
>TRBJ2-3|TRBV5-8|-|-
CASSPQVSTDTQYF
TGTGCCAGCAGCCCCCAGGTGTCGACAGATACGCAGTATTTT
>TRBJ2-3|TRBV7-7|-|few
CASSLLGRLDTQYF
TGTGCCAGCAGCCTATTGGGCAGGCTAGATACGCAGTATTTT
>TRBJ2-7|TRBV2|-|few
CASTRGYEQYF
TGTGCCAGCACTAGGGGCTACGAGCAGTACTTC
>TRBJ2-7|TRBV6-5|-|-
CASIERAGLFYEQYF
TGTGCCAGCATCGAGCGGGCAGGGTTATTTTACGAGCAGTACTTC
>TRBJ2-7|TRBV5-1|TRBD2|-
CASSSSPGGSYEQYF
TGCGCCAGCAGCTCCTCTCCGGGGGGGAGCTACGAGCAGTACTTC
>TRBJ1-5|TRBV11-2|-|-
CASSLSGRDQPQHF
TGTGCCAGCAGCTTGTCCGGGAGGGATCAGCCCCAGCATTTT
>TRBJ2-7|TRBV19|TRBD2|-
CASSHTPGLAGLREQYF
TGTGCCAGTAGTCACACACCGGGACTAGCGGGGTTGAGGGAGCAGTACTTC
>TRBJ1-6|TRBV18|-|-
CASSPADNSPLHF
TGTGCCAGCTCACCAGCGGATAATTCACCCCTCCACTTT
>TRBJ1-2|TRBV3-1/TRBV3-2|-|-
CASSQDDSYGYTF
TGTGCCAGCAGCCAAGATGACAGCTATGGCTACACCTTC
>TRBJ1-2|TRBV14|-|-
CASSQGTASLGYGYTF
TGTGCCAGCAGCCAAGGGACAGCCAGTTTGGGCTATGGCTACACCTTC
>TRBJ1-2|TRBV30|-|once
CAWRVRGQANYGYTF
TGTGCCTGGAGGGTGAGAGGGCAGGCTAACTATGGCTACACCTTC
>TRBJ1-4|TRBV5-4|-|-
CASSISGEKLFF
TGTGCCAGCAGCATCTCAGGGGAAAAACTGTTTTTT
>TRBJ2-2|TRBV15|-|-
CATEGENTGELFF
TGTGCCACCGAAGGGGAAAACACCGGGGAGCTGTTTTTT
>TRBJ2-3|TRBV9|TRBD1|-
CASSVADWEQGGADTQYF
TGTGCCAGCAGCGTAGCTGACTGGGAACAGGGGGGCGCAGATACGCAGTATTTT
>TRBJ2-7|TRBV11-1|TRBD1|-
CASSLRTGTYEQYF
TGTGCCAGCAGCTTAAGGACAGGCACATACGAGCAGTACTTC